These 8 T cell receptor beta chains originate from one sample sequenced in a study of OX40 agonist ivuxolimab in advanced cancers. TCRdb keeps only in-frame clones here, not all; method: immunoSEQ multiplex PCR. The sample consists of roughly 81,000 clones, 85% to 95% of them appearing once. Sample: CD4+ or CD8+ T cells sorted from blood, taken in a trial of the OX40 agonist ivuxolimab. The receptors stem from an adult with an advanced solid tumor such as melanoma, head and neck, liver or kidney cancer.

The chain links TRBV27 to TRBJ2-7; 11 positions agree with TRBD1. The CDR3 covers 14 residues. In germline, CDR1 is MNHEY, CDR2 SMNVEV (reference sequence). V shed 7 bases and J 3 bases; nucleotides not matched to a gene: 5. In nucleotides, the CDR3 is TGTGCCAGCAAGCCCGGGACAGGGGGCTACGAGCAGTACTTC. Protein: CASKPGTGGYEQYF.

This chain links TRBV7-9 with TRBJ2-1; D uncertain. V lost 2 bases and J lost 3, with 14 bases in between. The CDR3 spans 16 residues. The germline CDR1 and CDR2 sequences are SEHNR and FQNEAQ (reference sequence). The CDR3 here is CASSLISYKIYNEQFF. In nucleotides, the CDR3 is TGTGCCAGCAGCTTAATTAGCTATAAGATCTACAATGAGCAGTTCTTC.

The chain uses TRBV7-2 and TRBJ2-3, with 11 bases fitting TRBD2. Germline V lookup: CDR1 SGHTA, CDR2 FQGNSA. This CDR3 comprises 17 residues. V lost 4 bases and J lost 5; bases outside the gene matches: 11. In nucleotides, the CDR3 is TGTGCCAGCAGCTGGACTCTAGCGGGAGGCCCACAAGATACGCAGTATTTT. It codes for CASSWTLAGGPQDTQYF.

The chain carries TRBV5-1 and TRBJ1-1; a possible D gene is TRBD1 (6 bases). CDR3 length equals 17 residues. V was clipped by 4 bases and J by 11 bases, with 30 bases between them. CDR1 and CDR2 from the germline V gene are SGHRS and YFSETQ. CDR3 in amino acids: CASSASRDTARTLGAFF. In nucleotides, the CDR3 is TGCGCCAGCAGCGCGTCCCGGGACACTGCGCGGACCCTCGGGGCTTTCTTT.

Written as DNA, the CDR3 is TGCGCCAGCAGTCATAACCTGGCCTGGGGTGAAAAACTGTTTTTT. Its translation: CASSHNLAWGEKLFF. V and J are TRBV23-1 and TRBJ1-4; D uncertain. TRBV23-1 is annotated as an ORF whose role is uncertain. V lost 3 bases to trimming and J lost 7 bases, with 15 bases between them. The CDR3 contains 15 residues.

This clone was seen once. This chain links TRBV9 with TRBJ2-1, with a weak D call TRBD2 (6 bases). The CDR3 totals 14 residues. V was cut by 3 bases and J by 1 base, with 8 bases left in between. Germline V CDR1 and CDR2: SGDLS, YYNGEE. CDR3 loop: CASSEGLSYNEQFF. The DNA for the CDR3 is TGTGCCAGCAGCGAGGGACTGTCCTACAATGAGCAGTTCTTC.

The genes are TRBV7-9 and TRBJ1-1; unclear D gene. V was trimmed by 4 bases and J by 11 bases, leaving 14 bases between them. CDR1 is SEHNR, CDR2 FQNEAQ, per germline (reference sequence). The CDR3 has 12 residues. The DNA for the CDR3 is TGTGCCAGCAGCTCCCTGGACGTGAGGGCTTTCTTT. Translated, it gives CASSSLDVRAFF.

The V call is TRBV4-3, the J call TRBJ1-1; a weak D match, TRBD1 (5 bases). The CDR3 loop spans 17 amino acids. CDR1 is LGHNA and CDR2 is YSLEER in the germline V gene. The ends were cut back, 0 bases at V and 1 base at J, with 15 bases in the middle. This chain's CDR3 is CASSQEGTGTQNTEAFF. The CDR3 DNA reads as TGCGCCAGCAGCCAAGAGGGGACCGGGACCCAGAACACTGAAGCTTTCTTT.